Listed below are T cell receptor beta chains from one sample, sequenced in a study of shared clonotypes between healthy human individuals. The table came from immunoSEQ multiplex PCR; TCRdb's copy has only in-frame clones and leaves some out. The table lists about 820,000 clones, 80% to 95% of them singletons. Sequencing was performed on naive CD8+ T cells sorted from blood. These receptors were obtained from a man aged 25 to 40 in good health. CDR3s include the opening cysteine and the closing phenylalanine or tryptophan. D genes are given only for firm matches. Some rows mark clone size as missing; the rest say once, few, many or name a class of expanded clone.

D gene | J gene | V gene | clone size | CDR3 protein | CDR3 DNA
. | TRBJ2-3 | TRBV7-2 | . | CASTPRYGSGTDTQYF | TGTGCCAGCACCCCAAGGTACGGGAGTGGCACAGATACGCAGTATTTT
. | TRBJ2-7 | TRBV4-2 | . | CASSQSTAGNSYEQYF | TGTGCCAGCAGCCAATCAACCGCCGGGAACTCCTACGAGCAGTACTTC
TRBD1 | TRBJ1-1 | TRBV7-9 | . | CASSLLGGVGKNTEAFF | TGTGCCAGCAGCTTACTAGGGGGCGTAGGGAAGAACACTGAAGCTTTCTTT
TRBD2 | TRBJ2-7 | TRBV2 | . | CASSEASGSYEQYF | TGTGCCAGCAGTGAAGCTAGCGGGAGCTACGAGCAGTACTTC
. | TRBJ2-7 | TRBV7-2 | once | CASSTWEEQYF | TGTGCCAGCAGCACATGGGAGGAGCAGTACTTC
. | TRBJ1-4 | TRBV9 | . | CASSVSPFNEKLFF | TGTGCCAGCAGCGTTAGCCCATTTAATGAAAAACTGTTTTTT
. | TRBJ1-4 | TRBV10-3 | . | CAISESLGTNEKLFF | TGTGCCATCAGTGAGTCGCTCGGGACTAATGAAAAACTGTTTTTT
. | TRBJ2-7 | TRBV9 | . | CASNEGDGSYEQYF | TGTGCCAGCAATGAGGGAGATGGATCCTACGAGCAGTACTTC
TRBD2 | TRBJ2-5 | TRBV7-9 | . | CASRFMTSTYQETQYF | TGTGCCAGCAGGTTTATGACTAGCACGTACCAAGAGACCCAGTACTTC
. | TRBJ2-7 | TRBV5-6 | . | CASSLAGITNEQYF | TGTGCCAGCAGCTTGGCGGGGATTACAAACGAGCAGTACTTC
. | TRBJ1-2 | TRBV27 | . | CASSWDISSTNYGYTF | TGTGCCAGCTCCTGGGACATTTCTTCCACTAACTATGGCTACACCTTC
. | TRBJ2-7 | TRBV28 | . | CASSVQGSPYEQYF | TGTGCCAGCAGTGTACAGGGTTCTCCCTACGAGCAGTACTTC
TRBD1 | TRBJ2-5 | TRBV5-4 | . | CASSLQGGGETQYF | TGTGCCAGCAGCTTACAGGGGGGTGGGGAGACCCAGTACTTC
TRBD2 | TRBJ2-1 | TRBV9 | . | CASSGRLADYNEQFF | TGTGCCAGCAGCGGACGACTAGCGGATTACAATGAGCAGTTCTTC
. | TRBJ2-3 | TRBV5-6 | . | CASSLAAQGGWSKGQYF | TGTGCCAGCAGCTTGGCCGCCCAGGGTGGATGGTCAAAGGGGCAGTATTTT
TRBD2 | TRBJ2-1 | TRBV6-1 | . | CASRTSGRRNEQFF | TGTGCCAGCAGGACTAGCGGGAGACGGAATGAGCAGTTCTTC
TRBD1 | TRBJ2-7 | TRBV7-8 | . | CASSIHGQGFYEQYF | TGTGCCAGCAGTATACACGGACAGGGATTCTACGAGCAGTACTTC
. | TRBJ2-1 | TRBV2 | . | CASSPGRGIQNEQFF | TGTGCCAGCAGTCCTGGGAGGGGGATTCAAAATGAGCAGTTCTTC
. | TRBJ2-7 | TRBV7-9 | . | CASSSTGSRSEQYF | TGTGCCAGCAGCTCAACAGGGAGTAGGAGCGAGCAGTACTTC
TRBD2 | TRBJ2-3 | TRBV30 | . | CAGALAGSTDTQYF | TGTGCCGGAGCCCTAGCGGGAAGCACAGATACGCAGTATTTT
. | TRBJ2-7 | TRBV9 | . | CASSVLSGAEQYF | TGTGCCAGCAGCGTATTATCAGGGGCCGAGCAGTACTTC
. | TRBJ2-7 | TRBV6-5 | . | CASSYSPGETYEQYF | TGTGCCAGCAGTTACTCTCCCGGGGAAACCTACGAGCAGTACTTC
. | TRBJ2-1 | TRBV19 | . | CASRGMGKDEQFF | TGTGCCAGTAGGGGAATGGGGAAGGATGAGCAGTTCTTC